This T cell receptor beta chain was sequenced for a study of cytomegalovirus exposure and HLA in healthy donors. Germline-derived CDR1 and CDR2 are SGHRS and YFSETQ. The CDR3 spans 17 residues. Trimming cost V 0 bases and J 0 bases; bases outside gene matches: 4. Study findings and constraints: 87-base-pair reads could not separate some V segments, including TRBV6-2 and TRBV6-3. CMV serostatus was the only immune exposure information that was available. Among TCR sequences, most were rare, though some public TCRs appeared in many donors. The authors enumerated over 150 TCR beta chains as linked to cytomegalovirus.

PCR amplification relied on 60 Vbeta primers (plus 13 Jbeta primers). Only in-frame clones appear in the TCRdb table, and some are missing; sequencing was by immunoSEQ multiplex PCR. The table lists 80,000 to 100,000 clones, 69% of them singletons. In the case of this clone: Its antigen is not known.

This TCR was sampled from a female donor in good health and CMV-seronegative. This chain joins TRBV5-1 and TRBJ2-3; 10 bases match TRBD1. Sequenced material: PBMCs. The CDR3 coding sequence is TGCGCCAGCAGCTTGGGGGACAGGGGCCTTAGCACAGATACGCAGTATTTT. Protein sequence: CASSLGDRGLSTDTQYF.